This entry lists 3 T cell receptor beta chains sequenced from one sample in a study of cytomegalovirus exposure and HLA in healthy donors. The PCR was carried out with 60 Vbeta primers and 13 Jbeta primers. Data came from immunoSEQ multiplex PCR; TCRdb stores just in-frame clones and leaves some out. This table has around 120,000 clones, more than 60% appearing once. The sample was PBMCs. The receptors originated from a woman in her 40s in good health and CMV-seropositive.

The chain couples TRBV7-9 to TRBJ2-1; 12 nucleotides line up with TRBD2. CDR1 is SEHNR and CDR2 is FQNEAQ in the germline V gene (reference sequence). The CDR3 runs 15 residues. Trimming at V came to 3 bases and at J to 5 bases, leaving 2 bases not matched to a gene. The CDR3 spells CASSLTSGGDNEQFF. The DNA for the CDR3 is TGTGCCAGCAGCTTGACTAGCGGGGGAGACAATGAGCAGTTCTTC.

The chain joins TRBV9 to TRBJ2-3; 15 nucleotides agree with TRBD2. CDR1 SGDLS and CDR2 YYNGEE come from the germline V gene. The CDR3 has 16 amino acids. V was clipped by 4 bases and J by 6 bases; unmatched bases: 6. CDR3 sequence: CASSPRTSGGVDTQYF. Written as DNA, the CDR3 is TGTGCCAGCAGCCCTCGGACTAGCGGGGGGGTGGATACGCAGTATTTT.

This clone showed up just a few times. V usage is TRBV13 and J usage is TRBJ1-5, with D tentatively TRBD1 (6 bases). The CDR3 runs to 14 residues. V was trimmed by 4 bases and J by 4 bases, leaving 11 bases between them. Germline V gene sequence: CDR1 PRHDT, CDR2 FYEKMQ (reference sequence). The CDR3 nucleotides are TGTGCCAGCAGCTCTGCGGGGGCGAATCAGCCCCAGCATTTT. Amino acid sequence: CASSSAGANQPQHF.